These 15 T cell receptor beta chains share one sample of origin, sequenced in a study of identical twins. Each CDR3 protein is one row after TCRdb ran MiXCR on the 5' RACE reads. The sample includes roughly 200,000 distinct CDR3 sequences, approximately 15% of them seen just once. This same sample was also taken into another study, of T cells expressing NK-cell markers.

Sequencing was carried out using CD8+ T cells sorted from blood. Receptors were obtained from a woman under 30 in good health.

This clonotype was detected only a few times. The chain has TRBV5-1 and TRBJ2-1, with D possibly TRBD1 on 6 matching bases. Germline V CDR1 and CDR2: SGHRS, YFSETQ. The CDR3 spans 16 residues. V was cut by 2 bases and J by 2 bases, with 14 bases left in between. CDR3 nucleotides: TGCGCCAGCAGCTTTACCGGGACACCCACCTACAATGAGCAGTTCTTC. It is translated as CASSFTGTPTYNEQFF.

This clonotype was observed a few times. Here the CDR3 DNA reads TGTGCCAGCAGTTATCTGCACGGGGGACAAGAGACCCAGTACTTC. It specifies CASSYLHGGQETQYF. The chain employs TRBV6-5 and TRBJ2-5; possibly TRBD2 for D (6 bases). V dropped 3 bases and J dropped 2 bases, with 13 bases sitting between them. This CDR3 region has 15 residues. The germline V gene encodes CDR1 MNHEY and CDR2 SVGAGI.

This clonotype showed up just a few times. This chain joins TRBV6-1 and TRBJ2-1, with D uncertain. In germline, CDR1 is MNHNS, CDR2 SASEGT. Trimming removed 6 bases at V and 0 bases at J, with 18 bases between. The CDR3 length is 17 residues. CDR3: CASSPPPAEHSYNEQFF. The DNA for the CDR3 is TGTGCCAGCAGCCCTCCTCCCGCGGAGCACTCCTACAATGAGCAGTTCTTC.

This clonotype was observed a few times. V gene TRBV7-9 combines with J gene TRBJ2-1, with unresolved D. With 1 base removed from V and 2 bases from J, the gap between germline ends came to 9 bases. This CDR3 spans 15 amino acids. Per the germline V gene, CDR1 is SEHNR and CDR2 is FQNEAQ (reference sequence). CDR3 bases: TGTGCCAGCAGCTTAGTCAGTGGAACCTACAATGAGCAGTTCTTC. Translated: CASSLVSGTYNEQFF.

The V call is TRBV9, the J call TRBJ1-1; D remains ambiguous. Germline values: CDR1 SGDLS, CDR2 YYNGEE. The CDR3 is 15 residues long. Trimming took off 0 bases at V and 1 base at J, with 10 bases between the two ends. CDR3 in amino acids: CASSVGSGRNTEAFF. As DNA, the CDR3 is TGTGCCAGCAGCGTAGGTTCAGGTAGGAACACTGAAGCTTTCTTT.

The chain uses TRBV5-1 and TRBJ2-7, with D maybe TRBD1 (6 bases). V dropped 4 bases and J dropped 6 bases, with 11 bases sitting between them. The CDR3 is 12 residues long. The germline V gene encodes CDR1 SGHRS and CDR2 YFSETQ. This CDR3 is CASSIVQGEQYF. The CDR3 DNA follows: TGCGCCAGCAGCATCGTACAGGGCGAGCAGTACTTC.

For this clonotype: A junction boundary mismatches the germline segment, possibly from a read error. The chain couples TRBV5-3 to TRBJ2-2, with TRBD2 matching over 7 bases. TRBV5-3 is marked as an open reading frame, function uncertain. CDR3 size: 14 residues. The CDR3 region is CASIPGPQSGELLF. CDR3 sequence (DNA): TGTGCCAGCATCCCTGGGCCCCAGAGCGGGGAGCTGCTTTTT.

The gene calls are TRBV10-3 and TRBJ2-5; TRBD2 aligns across 11 bases. The germline gives CDR1 ENHRY, CDR2 SYGVKD. V dropped 4 bases and J dropped 4; count of bases not matched to a gene: 14. The length of the CDR3 is 18 residues. Here the CDR3 reads CAISGPNTSGSFLETQYF. The CDR3 DNA follows: TGTGCCATCAGTGGACCGAATACTAGCGGGAGTTTTTTAGAGACCCAGTACTTC.

This clonotype appeared a few times. CDR3 sequence (DNA): TGCAGCGTTGATCGGGGGGCAAATGAGCAGTTCTTC. It specifies CSVDRGANEQFF. The chain employs TRBV29-1 and TRBJ2-1, with D tentatively TRBD2 (7 bases). Germline values: CDR1 SQVTM, CDR2 ANQGSEA. Trimming stripped 3 bases from V and 7 bases from J, with 10 bases between. CDR3 size: 12 residues.

This clonotype turned up a few times. The V call is TRBV20-1, the J call TRBJ2-5; D unclear. The CDR3 consists of 14 residues. V shed 7 bases and J shed 5 bases, with 20 bases lying between them. Per germline, CDR1 DFQATT and CDR2 SNEGSKA (reference sequence). The CDR3 nucleotides are TGCAGTGTCGATCCAGGTACCCTTGAGGAGACCCAGTACTTC. It specifies CSVDPGTLEETQYF.

The chain combines TRBV7-2 with TRBJ2-3, with TRBD2 matching over 7 bases. The germline gives CDR1 SGHTA, CDR2 FQGNSA. This CDR3 is built from 15 residues. V was clipped by 5 bases and J by 7 bases; unmatched bases: 12. The CDR3 loop is CASSPLGGSGNTQYF. The CDR3 DNA sequence: TGTGCCAGCAGCCCCCTAGGAGGGAGCGGGAATACGCAGTATTTT.

This clonotype was seen only a few times. The chain links TRBV6-5 to TRBJ2-2; no firm D call. Germline values: CDR1 MNHEY, CDR2 SVGAGI. The CDR3 length is 15 residues. V lost 4 bases to trimming and J lost 2 bases, with 11 bases between them. The DNA for the CDR3 is TGTGCCAGCAGTTCGGTATGGGGAAACACCGGGGAGCTGTTTTTT. Translation gives CASSSVWGNTGELFF.

Only a few counts were recorded for this clonotype. The V and J genes are TRBV24-1 and TRBJ2-3; 9 bases are shared with TRBD1. With V trimmed by 9 bases and J by 6 bases, 6 bases remained unmatched. CDR3 length: 13 residues. The germline CDR1 and CDR2 sequences are KGHDR and SFDVKD. CDR3 in amino acids: CATGDRVGDTQYF. The CDR3 DNA sequence: TGTGCCACCGGGGACAGGGTGGGCGATACGCAGTATTTT.

The chain has TRBV5-1 and TRBJ2-5; D perhaps matches TRBD1 (5 bases). This CDR3 comprises 13 residues. Looked up from germline, CDR1 is SGHRS and CDR2 is YFSETQ. The ends were cut back, 2 bases at V and 5 bases at J, with 10 bases in the middle. The CDR3 nucleotides are TGCGCCAGCAGCTTTTGGGGCGAGGAGACCCAGTACTTC. Translated, it gives CASSFWGEETQYF.

In its sample, this clonotype was seen a few times. V and J are TRBV6-5 and TRBJ2-7, with 7 bases that match TRBD2. There are 14 residues in the CDR3. V shed 2 bases and J 0 bases; nucleotides not matched to a gene: 1. CDR1 is MNHEY, CDR2 SVGAGI, per germline. CDR3 bases: TGTGCCAGCAGTTACGGGAGGGCCTCCTACGAGCAGTACTTC. It codes for CASSYGRASYEQYF.